This T cell receptor beta chain originates from a study of blood T cell repertoires in COVID-19 (dated by TCRdb to 2020 to 2022). Study-level background: Collaborator samples came from the United States, Italy and Spain and covered acute and convalescent phases of COVID-19. The repertoires were made available in a free public database intended to serve as a resource for research on the immune response to SARS-CoV-2. Deeply sampled blood TCRbeta repertoires from subjects exposed to, actively infected with, or recovered from COVID-19 were included in the dataset. The material from the prospective study consisted of cDNA or gDNA derived from T cells, B-cell-depleted T cells, or PBMCs. Samples came from the ongoing ImmuneRACE study (first 160 participants) plus 1,254 subjects from 6 global collaborators. A de-identified subject ID, COVID-19 status, age in years and sex were almost always included in the sample metadata. HLA class I and class II types, where available, came from metadata supplied by the sample provider rather than from assay-based typing. On the study overall, not on this receptor specifically: The amount of clinical and demographic metadata varied by source and participant and was provided uncurated.

Samples from volunteer blood donors who had recovered from COVID-19 were contributed by a second Seattle source. Whole blood was collected in K2EDTA tubes by collaborating institutions according to the institutions' own protocols. Collaborator samples were shipped for TCRbeta analysis as frozen whole blood, isolated PBMCs, or DNA extracted from either sample type. This clone turned up a few times. The specificity of this receptor is unknown. No much larger clonotype is one base removed from it; base qualities were not supplied. The CDR3 numbers 16 residues from cysteine through phenylalanine. CDR3 DNA only is kept here, 48 bases in frame from base 1. The germline V gene provides CDR1 SGHDT and CDR2 YYEEEE. The V and J ends are trimmed by 0 bases and 1 base, leaving 13 bases between them. TCRbeta CDR3 regions were amplified from genomic DNA by means of the immunoSEQ Assay, a bias-controlled multiplex PCR. In the original analysis: Nucleated cell counts per sample were estimated from amplification of reference gene primers within the assay. Sequence reads were collapsed and filtered to measure the absolute abundance of every unique TCRbeta CDR3 rearrangement. Productive Simpson clonality was computed per sample as the square root of Simpson's diversity index over productive rearrangements. TCRdb retrieved this table from immuneACCESS and kept in-frame rearrangements only. Not all clones are present; in checked studies, unresolved V genes account for under half, and no reason is known for the remainder. The V and J calls and clone size come from that table; D and trimming were worked out from the DNA. Here the sample has 100,000 to 150,000 clones; around 82% occur a single time. The top ten constitute under 15% of the sample.

This chain is built from TRBV5-6 and TRBJ1-1; no D gene can be assigned with confidence. The clonotype originates from a woman in her thirties who had recovered from COVID-19. Sequenced input: peripheral blood. The DNA sequence is TGTGCCAGCAGCTTGGGTGCCTCGGTCCCGAACACTGAAGCTTTCTTT. This is translated as CASSLGASVPNTEAFF. Where the CDR3 stops, the reference TRBV5-6 and TRBJ1-1 genes take over; the full variable domain is DAGVTQSPTHLIKTRGQQVTLRCSPKSGHDTVSWYQQALGQGPQFIFQYYEEEERQRGNFPDRFSGHQFPNYSSELNVNALLLGDSALYLCASSLGASVPNTEAFFGQGTRLTVV.